The clone carrying this TCR beta chain was counted a single time. TCR beta was sequenced from blood CD8+ and CD4+ T cells. The patients serving as multiple sclerosis controls were treatment-naive. They had stable or active relapsing-remitting disease and fulfilled revised McDonald criteria. TEMRA cells were FACS-enriched, while CD8+ and CD4+ T cells were negatively isolated. The CDR3 sequence is 16 residues long. Germline lookup yields CDR1 PRHDT and CDR2 FYEKMQ (reference sequence). Trimming at V came to 4 bases and at J to 6 bases, leaving 10 bases not matched to a gene. The sample comes from a study of CD8 T cells in Susac syndrome. Random hexamers were used to reverse transcribe the RNA input (about 0.5 to 1 ug). A multiplex approach, immunoSEQ multiplex PCR, amplified TCR beta CDR3 across 54 Vbeta and 13 Jbeta. MiXCR was run by TCRdb on the immunoSEQ multiplex PCR reads, yielding one entry per CDR3 protein. The sample has 200,000 to 250,000 distinct CDR3 sequences, approximately 95% seen once.

This TCR came from a human donor with multiple sclerosis. Sample: CD4+ T cells from PBMCs. This chain uses TRBV13 with TRBJ2-3, with 10 bases matching TRBD1. The DNA of the CDR3 is TGTGCCAGCAGCTGGGGACAGGGGCTGGCGCTGGATACGCAGTATTTT. Translating gives CASSWGQGLALDTQYF.